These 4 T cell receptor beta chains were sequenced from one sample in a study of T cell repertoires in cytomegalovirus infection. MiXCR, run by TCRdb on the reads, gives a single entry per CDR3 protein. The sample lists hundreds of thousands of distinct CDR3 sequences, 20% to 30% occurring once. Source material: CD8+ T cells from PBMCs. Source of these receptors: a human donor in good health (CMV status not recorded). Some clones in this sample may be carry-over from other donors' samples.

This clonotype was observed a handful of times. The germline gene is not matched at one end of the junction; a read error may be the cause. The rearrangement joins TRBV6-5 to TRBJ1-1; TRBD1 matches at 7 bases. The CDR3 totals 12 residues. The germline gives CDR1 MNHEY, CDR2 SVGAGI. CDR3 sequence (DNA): TGTGCCACCTCAGGGGGGAACGCTGAAGCTTTCTTT. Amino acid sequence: CATSGGNAEAFF.

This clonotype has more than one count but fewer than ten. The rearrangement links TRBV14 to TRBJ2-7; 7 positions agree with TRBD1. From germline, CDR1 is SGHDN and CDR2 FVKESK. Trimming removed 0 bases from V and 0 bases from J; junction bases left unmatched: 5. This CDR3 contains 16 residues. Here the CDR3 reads CASSQDRGQDSYEQYF. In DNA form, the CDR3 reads TGTGCCAGCAGCCAAGACCGAGGACAGGACTCCTACGAGCAGTACTTC.

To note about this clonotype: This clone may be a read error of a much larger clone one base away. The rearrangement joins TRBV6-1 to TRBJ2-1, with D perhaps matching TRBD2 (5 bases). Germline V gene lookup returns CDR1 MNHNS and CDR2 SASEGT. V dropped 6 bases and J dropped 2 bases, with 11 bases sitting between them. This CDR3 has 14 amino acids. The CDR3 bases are TGTGCCAGCAGCCCCGGGGAGCCCTACAATGAGCAGTTCTTC. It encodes CASSPGEPYNEQFF.

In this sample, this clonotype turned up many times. CDR3 in DNA: TGTGCCAGCAGCTTAGTTGCGGGGGAAAAAGAGACCCAGTACTTC. The encoded protein is CASSLVAGEKETQYF. V and J are TRBV7-2 and TRBJ2-5; 7 bases fit TRBD2. Trimming cost V 1 base and J 3 bases; bases outside gene matches: 5. The CDR3 has 15 amino acids. The germline V gene encodes CDR1 SGHTA and CDR2 FQGNSA. The full variable domain, with the rest looked up from reference TRBV7-2 and TRBJ2-5, is GAGVSQSPSNKVTEKGKDVELRCDPISGHTALYWYRQSLGQGLEFLIYFQGNSAPDKSGLPSDRFSAERTGGSVSTLTIQRTQQEDSAVYLCASSLVAGEKETQYFGPGTRLLVL.